A selection of T cell receptor beta chains follows, all from one sample in a study of early T cells in non-severe SARS-CoV-2 infection. TCRdb used MiXCR to reprocess the 5' RACE reads, holding one entry per CDR3 protein. The table lists tens of thousands of distinct CDR3 sequences, 10% to 15% of them singletons. The sequenced sample consisted of whole blood. The receptors shown here come from an adult who was a healthcare worker with PCR-confirmed SARS-CoV-2 infection or an uninfected control (not recorded which). Each CDR3 is given with its conserved first and last residue. A D gene is named only where the DNA matches it firmly. Only some rows state a clone size, as once, few, many or a class for expanded clones.

j_call d_call clone_size v_call cdr3_aa cdr3_nt
TRBJ2-1 TRBD1 - TRBV7-9 CASSRTTGGNEQFF TGTGCCAGCAGCCGAACGACAGGGGGCAATGAGCAGTTCTTC
TRBJ1-2 - many TRBV6-1 CASSERRAGNSGYTF TGTGCCAGCAGTGAACGCCGGGCGGGGAACTCTGGCTACACCTTC
TRBJ2-1 - few TRBV6-5 CASSYGYEQFF TGTGCCAGCAGTTACGGCTATGAGCAGTTCTTC
TRBJ1-2 - few TRBV7-9 CASSPSPNYGYTF TGTGCCAGCAGCCCATCGCCTAACTATGGCTACACCTTC
TRBJ2-3 TRBD2 few TRBV20-1 CSAPDLAGGPYTQYF TGCAGTGCTCCCGACCTGGCGGGAGGGCCTTATACGCAGTATTTT
TRBJ1-5 - few TRBV20-1 CSASTLGGDSNQPQHF TGCAGTGCTAGTACCCTTGGCGGGGATAGCAATCAGCCCCAGCATTTT
TRBJ1-3 - many TRBV18 CASSPDRLSGNTIYF TGTGCCAGCTCACCAGACAGGCTCTCTGGAAACACCATATATTTT
TRBJ2-1 - - TRBV14 CASSPRLSYNEQFF TGTGCCAGCAGCCCCCGGCTTTCCTACAATGAGCAGTTCTTC
TRBJ2-3 TRBD2 few TRBV7-3 CASSLAILAGGTDTQYF TGTGCCAGCAGCTTAGCCATACTAGCGGGGGGAACAGATACGCAGTATTTT
TRBJ2-7 TRBD1 - TRBV18 CASSPTGTGGYEQYF TGTGCCAGCTCACCCACCGGGACAGGGGGCTACGAGCAGTACTTC